The TCR beta chain under discussion was sequenced for a study of T cells in Graves' hyperthyroidism and ophthalmopathy. What was amplified from RNA transcripts were TCR beta CDR3 regions. The HTBI set primed first-round TCR CDR3 RT-PCR. TCRdb ran MiXCR on the multiplex PCR reads and lists one entry per CDR3 protein. The profile shows some 300,000 distinct CDR3 sequences, about 19% of them singletons. This clonotype was seen many times. The V gene's germline CDR1 is DFQATT and CDR2 SNEGSKA (reference sequence). The CDR3 covers 17 residues. Unmatched junction bases numbered 19, after V lost 7 bases and J lost 5 bases. Ophthalmopathy patients had moderate-to-severe active disease, CAS ≥3, NOSPECS ≥4, and disease duration under 3 months. Those patients with uncontrolled infection, other autoimmune disease, pregnancy or lactation were excluded. Diagnosis relied on clinical symptoms, serum thyroxine and TRAb, thyroid ultrasound and orbital computed tomography.

The material sequenced was blood. This TCR came from a man aged 50 to 59 with Graves' ophthalmopathy. The rearrangement uses TRBV20-1 and TRBJ2-5; 10 bases are a match to TRBD2. For the CDR3, the DNA is TGCAGTGTTGCCCGACCCGGGACTAGCGTTGTAAGGGAGACCCAGTACTTC. Translation: CSVARPGTSVVRETQYF.